This TCR beta chain was identified during a study of T cell responses to AZD1222 COVID-19 vaccine. The study, taken as a whole, reports: The study found vaccine-associated CD4 TCRs spanning spike, dominant at 160-218 and 743-854. Among the donors, most were white British and more were female, and clonal diversity was possibly underestimated. Variant regions that are unmutated are reportedly the target of nearly half of spike-specific TCRs.

Assay: immunoSEQ multiplex PCR; the TCRdb copy retains only in-frame clones and omits some. The table shows about 110,000 clones, with 85% to 95% occurring only once. CDR3 length: 16 residues. The germline V gene has CDR1 SGHDN and CDR2 FVKESK. The ends lost 4 bases at V and 3 bases at J; junction bases unmatched: 7. In regard to this clone: The antigen remains unidentified.

The sequence was obtained from an adult who received the AZD1222 COVID-19 vaccine. Specimen: peripheral blood, collected 28 days after the second AZD1222 dose. The V and J genes are TRBV14 and TRBJ1-2, with TRBD1 matching over 11 bases. CDR3 region: CASSPLPGQGDYGYTF. The CDR3 DNA reads TGTGCCAGCAGCCCGTTGCCGGGACAGGGGGACTATGGCTACACCTTC.